Following are 17 T cell receptor beta chains from one sample sequenced in a study of blood T cell repertoires in COVID-19. Profiling relied on immunoSEQ multiplex PCR, and the TCRdb table lists in-frame clones only, not all of them. This sample has some 150,000 clones; 84% occur once, and the top ten carry around 1.6%. Material for sequencing was PBMCs or T cells enriched from blood (not recorded which). These receptor sequences come from a woman between 18 and 30 years old who had been exposed to COVID-19.

The rearrangement joins TRBV2 to TRBJ1-4, with D possibly TRBD1 on 6 matching bases. Deletions cut 5 bases from V and 7 bases from J, with 8 bases between. This CDR3 contains 12 residues. The germline V gene encodes CDR1 SNHLY and CDR2 FYNNEI. The CDR3 nucleotides are TGTGCCAGCAGTCTGACAGGTGAAAAACTGTTTTTT. It is translated as CASSLTGEKLFF.

In its sample, this clone was seen once. The chain joins TRBV6-5 to TRBJ1-5; TRBD1 might be the D (6 bases). Germline V CDR1 and CDR2: MNHEY, SVGAGI. This CDR3 comprises 14 residues. V was trimmed by 5 bases and J by 8 bases, leaving 16 bases between them. The DNA for the CDR3 is TGTGCCAGCAGTCGGGACAAGCAAGGGAAGCCCCAGCATTTT. Its protein is CASSRDKQGKPQHF.

V and J are TRBV28 and TRBJ1-3; TRBD1 might be the D (5 bases). The CDR3 consists of 14 residues. Germline CDR1 MDHEN, CDR2 SYDVKM. V shed 6 bases and J shed 4 bases, with 13 bases lying between them. This CDR3 is CASSPPGAGNTIYF. CDR3 nucleotide sequence: TGTGCCAGCAGCCCTCCTGGGGCGGGAAACACCATATATTTT.

V usage is TRBV18 and J usage is TRBJ1-5; 10 nucleotides align to TRBD1. V dropped 6 bases and J dropped 5; count of bases not matched to a gene: 7. This CDR3 region has 15 residues. Germline CDR1 is KGHSH and CDR2 is LQKENI. This chain's CDR3 is CASSLGQGGYQPQHF. The CDR3 DNA sequence: TGTGCCAGCTCCCTCGGACAGGGGGGGTATCAGCCCCAGCATTTT.

The CDR3 DNA reads TGTGCCAGCATCGAGATCAGGGGCCGAGCTTTCTTT. Its translation: CASIEIRGRAFF. The V gene is TRBV28, the J gene TRBJ1-1, with D perhaps TRBD1 (6 bases). Trimming cost V 7 bases and J 10 bases, with 16 bases left between them. CDR1 is MDHEN, CDR2 SYDVKM, per germline. There are 12 residues in the CDR3.

The V call is TRBV24-1, the J call TRBJ2-1; unclear D gene. The CDR3 is made up of 13 amino acids. From germline, CDR1 is KGHDR and CDR2 SFDVKD. The V end was cut by 3 bases, the J end by 6 bases, with 8 bases between. The chain's CDR3 is CATSDGPLNEQFF. The CDR3 DNA sequence: TGTGCCACCAGTGATGGGCCCCTCAATGAGCAGTTCTTC.

The chain joins TRBV28 to TRBJ1-6; no firm D call. Between the trimmed V and J ends, which lost 6 bases and 13 bases, there was a span of 13 bases. This CDR3 comprises 12 residues. Germline V gene sequence: CDR1 MDHEN, CDR2 SYDVKM. The DNA for the CDR3 is TGTGCCAGCAGCCTTATCGACATCCCCCTCCACTTT. It is translated as CASSLIDIPLHF.

This clone turned up a few times. The chain employs TRBV2 and TRBJ1-1; 10 bases agree with TRBD1. J gave up 4 bases and V 11 bases, and 10 bases lay outside the gene matches. Germline CDR1 reads SNHLY; CDR2 reads FYNNEI. The CDR3 contains 14 residues. The CDR3 loop reads CAGSDRGGTTEAFF. The DNA of the CDR3 is TGTGCCGGATCGGACAGGGGGGGGACCACTGAAGCTTTCTTT.

The chain links TRBV2 to TRBJ1-2; D is possibly TRBD1 (6 bases). Germline CDR1 reads SNHLY; CDR2 reads FYNNEI. V lost 5 bases and J lost 1, with 14 bases in between. The CDR3 length is 15 residues. DNA of the CDR3: TGTGCCAGCAGTTGGGCCGGACAGCTTAACTATGGCTACACCTTC. This translates into CASSWAGQLNYGYTF.

This clone was found once. The J gene is TRBJ2-7, the V gene TRBV6-2 or TRBV6-3; TRBD1 might be the D (5 bases). V was clipped by 5 bases and J by 5 bases, with 10 bases between them. From germline, CDR1 is MNHEY and CDR2 SVGEGT. The CDR3 length is 12 residues. In DNA, the CDR3 is TGTGCCAGCAGTAGGGGCACCCACGAGCAGTACTTC. Residues: CASSRGTHEQYF.

The genes are TRBV28 and TRBJ2-5; tentative D call: TRBD2 (7 bases). CDR3 length: 12 amino acids. V lost 4 bases and J lost 8, with 11 bases in between. CDR1 and CDR2 (germline): MDHEN, SYDVKM. CDR3 sequence (DNA): TGTGCCAGCAGTTGGGGGGGCGGAACCCAGTACTTC. Encoded protein: CASSWGGGTQYF.

The rearrangement uses TRBV30 and TRBJ1-2; possible D gene TRBD1, 5 bases. Germline-derived CDR1 and CDR2 are GTSNPN and SVGIG (reference sequence). CDR3 length: 12 amino acids. Between the trimmed V and J ends, which lost 7 bases and 8 bases, there was a span of 17 bases. The CDR3 protein is CALLGVGGGYTF. CDR3 coding DNA: TGTGCCTTACTAGGGGTGGGAGGCGGCTACACCTTC.

This chain uses TRBV6-5 with TRBJ1-2; 7 bases fit TRBD1. The CDR3 contains 13 residues. Germline CDR1 is MNHEY and CDR2 is SVGAGI. J lost 6 bases, V lost 4 bases, and 5 bases had no gene match. As DNA, the CDR3 is TGTGCCAGCAGTTTCTGGACAGGTGATGGCTACACCTTC. Its translation: CASSFWTGDGYTF.

V and J are TRBV5-1 and TRBJ2-5; TRBD2 matches at 9 bases. The length of the CDR3 is 15 residues. Germline CDR1 SGHRS, CDR2 YFSETQ. J lost 5 bases, V lost 2 bases, and 7 bases had no gene match. The CDR3 DNA follows: TGCGCCAGCAGCTTATCGGGACTAGCAGGCGAGACCCAGTACTTC. Amino acids: CASSLSGLAGETQYF.

V and J are TRBV12-5 and TRBJ2-1, with 7 bases lining up with TRBD2. This CDR3 has 14 amino acids. CDR1 LGHNT and CDR2 FRNRAP come from the germline V gene. J was trimmed by 8 bases and V by 4 bases; bases with no gene match: 8. The CDR3 loop reads CASGWGGGWDEQFF. CDR3 bases: TGTGCTAGTGGTTGGGGCGGGGGATGGGATGAGCAGTTCTTC.

The chain's CDR3 is CSVAHREPQAFF. The CDR3 DNA reads TGCAGCGTTGCCCACAGGGAGCCTCAAGCTTTCTTT. The V gene is TRBV29-1, the J gene TRBJ1-1; D is perhaps TRBD1 (6 bases). The CDR3 loop spans 12 amino acids. Germline lookup yields CDR1 SQVTM and CDR2 ANQGSEA. The ends were cut back, 4 bases at V and 9 bases at J, with 15 bases in the middle.

This rearrangement joins TRBV7-9 to TRBJ2-5; the match to TRBD1 covers 10 bases. This CDR3 is built from 14 residues. CDR1 and CDR2 from the germline V gene are SEHNR and FQNEAQ (reference sequence). V lost 4 bases and J lost 5; bases outside the gene matches: 4. CDR3 region: CASSSGQGGETQYF. The CDR3 DNA is TGTGCCAGCAGCTCCGGACAGGGGGGGGAGACCCAGTACTTC. Complete variable domain (other parts from reference TRBV7-9 and TRBJ2-5): DTGVSQNPRHKITKRGQNVTFRCDPISEHNRLYWYRQTLGQGPEFLTYFQNEAQLEKSRLLSDRFSAERPKGSFSTLEIQRTEQGDSAMYLCASSSGQGGETQYFGPGTRLLVL.